The 16 T cell receptor beta chains in this list originate from one sample, sequenced in a study of T-cell memory formation after mild COVID-19. TCRdb redid the calling of the 5' RACE reads with MiXCR, one entry per CDR3 protein. The repertoire holds roughly 610,000 distinct CDR3 sequences, with approximately 15% as singletons. Input material: PBMCs or a T cell subset sorted from them (not recorded which). The receptors stem from an adult woman who had mild COVID-19 (a few samples of this study predate the infection). Cell type and time point are not known.

This clonotype was recorded a few times. This chain uses TRBV5-5 with TRBJ2-7, with 12 bases matching TRBD2. The V segment lost 1 base and the J segment 5 bases; nucleotides outside the gene matches: 4. Germline V lookup: CDR1 SGHKS, CDR2 YYEKEE (reference sequence). The CDR3 is 15 residues long. The CDR3 spells CASSLLAGGPHEQYF. DNA for the CDR3: TGTGCCAGCAGCTTGCTAGCGGGAGGGCCCCACGAGCAGTACTTC.

This clonotype came up a few times. The CDR3 region has the DNA TGCGCCAGCCCCAACTTAGCGGGGGGGCCCGAAGAGACCCAGTACTTC. It codes for CASPNLAGGPEETQYF. The chain couples TRBV23-1 to TRBJ2-5; 11 bases are a match to TRBD2. TRBV23-1 is an ORF; its function is uncertain. V trimming: 8 bases; J trimming: 3 bases; junction bases outside the gene matches: 11. The CDR3 has 16 residues.

The sample holds a few counts of this clonotype. This sequence joins TRBV19 and TRBJ1-1, with D possibly matching TRBD1 (5 bases). Trimming removed 8 bases from V and 3 bases from J, with 13 bases in between. This CDR3 region has 13 residues. CDR1 LNHDA and CDR2 SQIVND come from the germline V gene (reference sequence). CDR3 in amino acids: CASGWLGDTEAFF. In DNA form, the CDR3 reads TGTGCCAGTGGGTGGCTGGGGGACACTGAAGCTTTCTTT.

The chain carries TRBV20-1 and TRBJ2-3; 8 positions agree with TRBD2. Trimming removed 6 bases from V and 3 bases from J; junction bases left unmatched: 11. This CDR3 is 15 amino acids long. Germline assignment: CDR1 DFQATT and CDR2 SNEGSKA (reference sequence). CDR3 amino acids: CSAPSRSGGTDTQYF. The CDR3 DNA sequence: TGCAGTGCCCCCAGCCGGAGCGGGGGAACAGATACGCAGTATTTT.

V and J are TRBV19 and TRBJ2-3, with D unresolved. From germline, CDR1 is LNHDA and CDR2 SQIVND (reference sequence). V dropped 3 bases and J dropped 8 bases, with 9 bases sitting between them. The CDR3 covers 12 residues. The CDR3 coding sequence is TGTGCCAGTAGTATTATATCGGGTACGCAGTATTTT. This codes for CASSIISGTQYF.

CDR3 amino acids: CASSDRGLTEAFF. DNA for the CDR3: TGCGCCAGCAGTGACAGGGGGCTCACTGAAGCTTTCTTT. This chain connects TRBV23-1 to TRBJ1-1; the match to TRBD1 covers 10 bases. TRBV23-1 counts as an open reading frame of uncertain function. This CDR3 region has 13 residues. V lost 5 bases, J lost 4 bases, and 1 base stayed unmatched.

The J gene is TRBJ2-6, the V gene TRBV5-1; 7 bases line up with TRBD1. CDR3 length: 16 residues. Germline CDR1 is SGHRS and CDR2 is YFSETQ. V lost 4 bases and J lost 1; bases outside the gene matches: 5. CDR3 sequence (DNA): TGCGCCAGCAGCAGTCAACAGGGGTCTGGGGCCAACGTCCTGACTTTC. Translated: CASSSQQGSGANVLTF.

This clonotype was seen ten or more times. The rearrangement joins TRBV29-1 to TRBJ2-7; D unresolved. V was trimmed by 7 bases and J by 2 bases, leaving 12 bases between them. The CDR3 loop spans 12 amino acids. Germline V gene data show CDR1 as SQVTM and CDR2 as ANQGSEA. The CDR3 nucleotides are TGCAGCGCCCAGACCGGGCCCTACGAGCAGTACTTC. Amino acid sequence: CSAQTGPYEQYF.

V usage is TRBV11-1 and J usage is TRBJ2-1; D is perhaps TRBD2 (5 bases). Germline loops: CDR1 SGHAT, CDR2 FQDESV (reference sequence). This CDR3 contains 15 residues. V dropped 3 bases and J dropped 5 bases, with 14 bases sitting between them. As DNA, the CDR3 is TGTGCCAGCAGCTTCGGGGATCGGGAAAACAATGAGCAGTTCTTC. This translates into CASSFGDRENNEQFF.

The genes are TRBV29-1 and TRBJ1-2, with D hard to call. Germline V lookup: CDR1 SQVTM, CDR2 ANQGSEA. The length of the CDR3 is 12 residues. V lost 1 base, J lost 6 bases, and 9 bases lay in between. CDR3 nucleotides: TGCAGCGTTGAAGGCAGCCATGATGGCTACACCTTC. Encoded protein: CSVEGSHDGYTF.

This clonotype was found a few times. The chain uses TRBV20-1 and TRBJ2-7; 7 bases fit TRBD1. Trimming took 0 bases from V and 2 from J; bases not matched to a gene: 4. Germline V gives CDR1 DFQATT, CDR2 SNEGSKA (reference sequence). The CDR3 has 14 residues. The CDR3, as DNA: TGCAGTGCTAGAGATCCTACAGGGGCCTACGAGCAGTACTTC. Translating gives CSARDPTGAYEQYF.

The chain links TRBV19 to TRBJ1-5; tentatively, D is TRBD1 (6 bases). Germline V gene data show CDR1 as LNHDA and CDR2 as SQIVND (reference sequence). The CDR3 runs to 14 residues. Trimming removed 6 bases from V and 0 bases from J, with 9 bases in between. This CDR3 is CASSQGNSNQPQHF. CDR3 coding DNA: TGTGCCAGTAGCCAGGGGAATAGCAATCAGCCCCAGCATTTT.

This clonotype was seen at least ten times. A junction boundary mismatches the germline segment, possibly from a read error. The V gene is TRBV5-1, the J gene TRBJ2-1; 12 positions agree with TRBD2. CDR3 length: 14 residues. Germline V gene lookup returns CDR1 SGHRS and CDR2 YFSETQ. CDR3 sequence reads: CASSLTSGGNEQFF. Here the CDR3 DNA reads TGTGCCAGCAGCCTTACTAGCGGGGGGAATGAGCAGTTCTTC.

The chain links TRBV12-3 or TRBV12-4 to TRBJ2-7, with 10 bases that match TRBD2. J was trimmed by 6 bases and V by 5 bases; bases with no gene match: 7. This CDR3 is built from 14 residues. In DNA form, the CDR3 reads TGTGCCAGCAGTACCCTAGCGGGAGTCTCCGAGCAGTACTTC. This codes for CASSTLAGVSEQYF.

This chain links TRBV6-2 or TRBV6-3 with TRBJ2-5; unclear D gene. CDR1 is MNHEY and CDR2 is SVGEGT in the germline V gene. The CDR3 contains 10 residues. V was clipped by 8 bases and J by 7 bases, with 8 bases between them. In DNA form, the CDR3 reads TGTGCCAGCGGGGAAGGGACCCAGTACTTC. Translating it yields CASGEGTQYF.

This clonotype was seen at least ten times. The chain employs TRBV3-1 and TRBJ2-7; D is possibly TRBD1 or TRBD2 (5 bases each). V lost 0 bases, J lost 1 base, and 13 bases lay in between. The CDR3 length is 16 residues. The germline V gene has CDR1 LGHDT and CDR2 YNNKEL (reference sequence). The CDR3 coding sequence is TGTGCCAGCAGCCAAGACCGGGACCGTCCTTCCTACGAGCAGTACTTC. Amino acids: CASSQDRDRPSYEQYF.